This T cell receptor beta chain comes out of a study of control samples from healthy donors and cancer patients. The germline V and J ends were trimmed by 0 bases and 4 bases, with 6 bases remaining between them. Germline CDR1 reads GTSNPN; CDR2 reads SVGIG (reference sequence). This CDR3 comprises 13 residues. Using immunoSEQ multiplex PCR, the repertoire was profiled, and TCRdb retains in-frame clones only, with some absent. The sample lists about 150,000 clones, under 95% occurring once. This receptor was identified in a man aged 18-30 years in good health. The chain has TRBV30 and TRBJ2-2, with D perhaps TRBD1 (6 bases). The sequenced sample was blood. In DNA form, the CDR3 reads TGTGCCTGGAGTGTAGGGGGCACCGGGGAGCTGTTTTTT. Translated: CAWSVGGTGELFF.